This T cell receptor beta chain was obtained from a study of cytomegalovirus exposure and HLA in healthy donors (dated by TCRdb to the late 2010s). The study in broad terms: In an earlier analysis of 587 of the donors, 250 to 350 Gb of sequence data and some 120 million unique TCR beta sequences from about 190 million T cells were reported. About 310 gigabases of sequencing data and approximately 85 million unique TCR sequences were included in an early release covering about 700 HLA-typed donors. Of the 300 to 500 genotyped donors, 65% to 90% were placed in the genetic ancestry cluster associated with self-reported Caucasian donors. The study aimed to test whether signatures of past pathogen exposure could be identified by cataloging public T cell receptors. The study profiled the T cell repertoires of around 700 subjects by immunosequencing and related them to cytomegalovirus serostatus. In addition to the first cohort of approximately 650 subjects, a separate validation cohort of some 120 different subjects was used. High-throughput TCR immunosequencing, statistical association of individual TCRs with disease status, and machine learning were combined to predict cytomegalovirus infection status. To study patterns of TCR occurrence, a later analysis re-analyzed previously published TCR beta repertoires from 666 donors and added high-resolution HLA genotyping. Rather than drawing on any new phenotypic data, the later analysis identified candidate immune exposures from TCR beta sequences and the way those sequences occurred across donors. An earlier analysis of approximately 580 of the donors used high-throughput TCR beta sequencing to judge whether each TCR beta V gene segment behaved as functional or pseudogenic. Donor age, sex, ethnicity and CMV serostatus were compiled alongside the repertoire data. A later genetic analysis used genome-wide SNP genotypes for about 55% of the 666 donors, treating that subset as a discovery cohort. Every repertoire in the discovery cohort had been generated on one and the same sequencing platform. Both class I and class II loci were covered by HLA typing, at four-digit resolution. Typing coverage differed by locus: A, B, C, DRB1 and DQB1 were typed in roughly 620-630 donors, DQA1 in about 500, DPA1 in some 600, and DPB1 in approximately 450. Four to six DR-DQ haplotypes were handled as single units for association and clustering, since linkage in the cohort was strong. On average, roughly 250,000 unique TCR beta nucleotide sequences were sequenced per donor among a few hundred genotyped donors of the cohort, with roughly 18% of those sequences being non-productive.

V drops 5 bases and J drops 1 base, leaving 11 bases in between. Reading from cysteine to phenylalanine, the CDR3 counts 14 amino acids. CDR3 DNA only is kept here, 42 bases in frame from base 1. In the germline V gene (reference sequence), CDR1 corresponds to MNHEY and CDR2 to SMNVEV. Concerning this clone: Its antigen specificity is not known. No quality values exist for individual bases; no much larger clone is one base distant.

The cohort was made up of roughly 670 healthy bone marrow donors. All cohort members were sampled while nominally healthy, although unrecorded immune exposures were likely present. The donor was CMV seronegative and was included in the group of 352 seronegative cohort members. A peripheral blood sample was collected from each donor, and TCR beta sequencing was performed on peripheral blood mononuclear cells. Genomic DNA was extracted from the blood cell samples with the Qiagen DNeasy Blood Extraction Kit. The research as a whole found: At a false discovery rate of 0.05, a later analysis linked 16,951 TCR beta sequences to specific HLA alleles. In a later analysis, TCR association rates were found to vary across HLA loci, with the most associated TCRs seen for DRB1 alleles and the fewest for HLA-C alleles. A later genetic analysis reported fewer N-insertions in productive TCRs among donors in an Asian-associated ancestry cluster than the approximately 670-donor mean. The 87-base-pair reads could not distinguish some IMGT-functional V segments, including TRBV6-2 and TRBV6-3, so those segments were excluded. An association between a missense DCLRE1C variant and V-gene and J-gene trimming of TCR beta chains was found in a later genetic analysis and replicated in an independent cohort. Assigning TCR associations to individual alleles was difficult when HLA alleles, especially DR and DQ, strongly co-occurred. The study listed 164 TCR beta chains as associated with cytomegalovirus. While some public TCRs were present in many individuals, most TCR sequences turned up only very rarely across donors. CMV serostatus was the only immune exposure information available for the cohort. A later analysis reported that several top co-occurrence clusters appeared linked to parvovirus B19, influenza, CMV and Epstein-Barr virus. Because some donors lacked HLA typing at each locus, the association tests relied only on the typed subset. Because counts were too low, 15 to 20 rarely observed V segments, including chromosome 9 orphons, were excluded from the earlier analysis of 587 of the donors. The authors suggested that the approach could potentially be extended to other disease states and immunological phenotypes. The classifier was reported to diagnose cytomegalovirus status with high specificity and sensitivity in both the original cohort and the validation cohort. The cohort was sequenced for TCR beta chains only, and without alpha or paired-chain data the features that could be detected were limited. In a later analysis, most CMV-associated TCR beta chains were found to appear HLA-restricted, with HLA associations seemingly driven largely by CMV exposure. A further reported finding was that TCR beta sequences accurately predicted the HLA-A and HLA-B alleles for most subjects in the first cohort. In vitro tests confirmed that a few of the cytomegalovirus-associated TCR beta chains recognize cytomegalovirus antigens. Linkage disequilibrium might explain the correlated functional status among segregating V segments, but an unknown experimental factor could not be excluded. Sequencing depth was assumed to be roughly uniform across donors in the presence/absence analyses, though that assumption may not hold. A later analysis found that HLA-associated TCR beta chains were more clonally expanded and had lower generation probabilities than equally common non-associated chains. A cluster of highly shared sequence variants was judged likely to be a technical artifact of the sequencing pipeline. In an earlier analysis of some 640 of the donors, most TCR beta V segments were observed in productive rearrangements about 90% or about 30% of the time, broadly matching IMGT annotations.

The library was generated by the immunoSEQ multiplex PCR assay. For the multiplex PCR, a mixture combining 60 forward primers for TCR Vbeta segments and 13 reverse primers for TCR Jbeta segments was used. Amplification of the CDR3 region of rearranged TCR beta genes was performed with a multiplex PCR assay on genomic DNA. The amplified TCR beta libraries were sequenced on the Illumina HiSeq System as 87-base-pair reads. As for the authors' bioinformatics: A later analysis tallied 75 million to 95 million unique TCR beta chains across the 650 to 750 repertoires, and around 9.9 million of those chains were shared by two or more donors. A nearest-neighbor algorithm error-corrected the raw reads and collapsed the reads into unique sequences, merging closely related sequences to remove PCR and sequencing errors. Alignment of CDR3 sequences to IMGT reference sequences was used to assign V, D and J gene segments. For a sequence to be retained, at least a six-nucleotide match to both a V gene segment and a J gene segment was required. Rearrangements were classified as productive when the CDR3 lacked stop codons and remained in frame with V and J, and all other rearrangements were classified as non-productive. Following IMGT convention, CDR3 was defined as the stretch from the second conserved V-encoded cysteine up to the conserved J-encoded phenylalanine. Sequences without an unambiguous match to a single V gene segment were excluded from the earlier analysis of 500 to 700 of the donors. An earlier analysis of 587 of the donors called V segments functional above 56.7% productive rearrangements and segregating when the between-donor standard deviation exceeded 5%. A statistical classification framework was built to diagnose cytomegalovirus status from the catalog of TCR beta chain sequences. In a later analysis, V and J genes were assigned by comparing TCR nucleotide sequences against IMGT/GENE-DB human TR gene sequences. Using the TCRdist pipeline, a later analysis assigned CDR3 sequences along with most-parsimonious VDJ recombination scenarios. A later analysis defined each TCR beta chain by its CDR3 amino acid sequence plus V-gene family, and excluded reads lacking a unique V-gene family. As a way to deal with suspected cross-contamination and a sequencing artifact, a later analysis dropped approximately 570 nucleotide sequences that were highly shared and had low generation probability. A later analysis calculated a clonal expansion index for each public chain from normalized within-repertoire ranks of inferred template counts. In a later analysis, generation probabilities were computed with a VDJ recombination model fitted to out-of-frame rearrangements, and the resulting probabilities were checked against IGoR. In a later analysis, TCR-TCR, TCR-HLA and TCR-CMV co-occurrence was scored with hypergeometric tests, and a repertoire-size bias correction was applied to TCR pairs. To estimate false discovery rates, a later analysis permuted the HLA or CMV assignments 20 times. In a later analysis, co-occurring TCRs were grouped using DBSCAN, with TCRdist sequence similarity added in when clustering inside HLA-allele-positive subsets. For co-occurrence clustering, repertoires with fewer than 30,000 or more than 120,000 public chains were excluded, along with several repertoires with anomalous nucleotide sharing. TCRdb re-hosts the immuneACCESS table, in-frame sequences only. Its copies lack some clones; in the studies checked, an unresolved V gene accounts for under half of them, and the cause for the rest is not known. D and trimming come from the DNA, and the V and J calls and clone size come from that table. In all, the sample holds fewer than 250,000 clones, and 75% to 90% of those were seen once. The ten largest clones capture 1.3% of the sample.

Material: PBMCs. This chain is built from TRBV27 and TRBJ1-2; TRBD1 is possibly the D segment (5 matching bases). The sequence was collected from a young man in good health and CMV-seronegative. The CDR3 region has the sequence CASSRLRVNYGYTF. Read as DNA, the sequence is TGTGCCAGCAGTCGCCTCAGGGTTAACTATGGCTACACCTTC.